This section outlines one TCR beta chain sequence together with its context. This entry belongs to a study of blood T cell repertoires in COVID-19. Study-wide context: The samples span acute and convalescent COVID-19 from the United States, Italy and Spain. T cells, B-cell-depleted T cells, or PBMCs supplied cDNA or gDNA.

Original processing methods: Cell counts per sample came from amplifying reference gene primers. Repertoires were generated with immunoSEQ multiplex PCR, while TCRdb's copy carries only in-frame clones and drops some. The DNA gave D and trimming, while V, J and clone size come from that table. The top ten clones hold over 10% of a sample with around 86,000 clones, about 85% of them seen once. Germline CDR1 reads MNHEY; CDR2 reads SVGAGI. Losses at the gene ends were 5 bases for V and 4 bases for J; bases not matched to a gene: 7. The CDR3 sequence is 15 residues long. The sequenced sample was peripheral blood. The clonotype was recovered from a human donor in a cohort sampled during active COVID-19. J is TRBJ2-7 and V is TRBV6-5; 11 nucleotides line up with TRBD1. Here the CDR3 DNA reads TGTGCCAGCAGTACAGGACAGGGGGCAAATTACGAGCAGTACTTC. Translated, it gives CASSTGQGANYEQYF.